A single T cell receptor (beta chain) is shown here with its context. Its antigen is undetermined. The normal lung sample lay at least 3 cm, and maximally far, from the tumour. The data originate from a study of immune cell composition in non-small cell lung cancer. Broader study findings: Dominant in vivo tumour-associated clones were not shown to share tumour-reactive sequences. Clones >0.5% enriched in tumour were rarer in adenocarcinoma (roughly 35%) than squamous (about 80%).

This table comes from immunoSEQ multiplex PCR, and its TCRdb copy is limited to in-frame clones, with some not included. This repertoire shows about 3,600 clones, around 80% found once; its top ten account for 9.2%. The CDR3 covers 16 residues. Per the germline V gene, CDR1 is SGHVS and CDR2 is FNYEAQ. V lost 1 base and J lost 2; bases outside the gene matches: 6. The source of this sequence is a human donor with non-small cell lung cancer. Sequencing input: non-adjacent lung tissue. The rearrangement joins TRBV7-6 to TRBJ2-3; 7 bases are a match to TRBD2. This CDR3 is CASSLGGGGYTDTQYF. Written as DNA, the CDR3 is TGTGCCAGCAGCTTAGGAGGCGGGGGTTACACAGATACGCAGTATTTT.